This record covers a single T cell receptor (beta chain). This CDR3 is 13 amino acids long. The V and J ends lost 5 bases and 5 bases respectively, with 12 bases between them. Germline loops: CDR1 LNHDA, CDR2 SQIVND (reference sequence). Sequencing of TCR beta, carried out with a high-throughput approach, was applied to CD8+ and CD4+ T cells from the blood. Patients with stable or active relapsing-remitting disease, all of them treatment-naive, made up the multiple sclerosis controls. Negative isolation yielded the CD8+ and CD4+ T cells, while FACS enriched the TEMRA cells. Reverse transcription of roughly 0.5 to 1 ug RNA was carried out with random hexamers. By means of immunoSEQ multiplex PCR, TCR beta CDR3 spanning 54 Vbeta and 13 Jbeta underwent amplification. TCRdb recomputed calls from the immunoSEQ multiplex PCR reads with MiXCR, one row per CDR3 protein. The data contain some 300,000 distinct CDR3 sequences, approximately 90% of them singletons.

The record originates from a study of CD8 T cells in Susac syndrome. Sequencing was carried out using CD8+ T cells from PBMCs. The sequence was collected from a human donor with multiple sclerosis. The chain carries TRBV19 and TRBJ2-5; D call uncertain. DNA for the CDR3: TGTGCCAGTAGTTCGCTAATTGTCGAGACCCAGTACTTC. Amino acid sequence: CASSSLIVETQYF.